This T cell receptor (beta chain) was recovered during a study of blood T cell repertoires in COVID-19. Overall study context: The United States, Italy and Spain supplied acute and convalescent COVID-19 samples. T cells, B-cell-depleted T cells, or PBMCs provided the cDNA or gDNA that served as material.

The authors' processing: The authors estimated nucleated cell counts from reference gene primer amplification. TCRdb's copy holds only in-frame clones and misses some; the assay was immunoSEQ multiplex PCR. The V and J calls and clone size were taken over from that table, and D and trimming were inferred from the DNA. The data show roughly 39,000 clones, approximately 90% seen once. CDR1 and CDR2 from the germline V gene are SGHNT and YYREEE (reference sequence). With V trimmed by 3 bases and J by 4 bases, 12 bases remained unmatched. This CDR3 has 16 amino acids. The source material was peripheral blood. The rearrangement links TRBV5-4 to TRBJ2-5, with 7 bases fitting TRBD1. The source of this sequence is a man aged 25-40 years with active or convalescent COVID-19. The CDR3: CASSSNRGAGRETQYF. The CDR3 DNA sequence: TGTGCCAGCAGCTCAAACAGGGGAGCAGGTCGAGAGACCCAGTACTTC. Together with reference TRBV5-4 and TRBJ2-5, the CDR3 gives the full variable domain: ETGVTQSPTHLIKTRGQQVTLRCSSQSGHNTVSWYQQALGQGPQFIFQYYREEENGRGNFPPRFSGLQFPNYSSELNVNALELDDSALYLCASSSNRGAGRETQYFGPGTRLLVL.